A single sample gave rise to the 32 T cell receptor beta chains below, sequenced in a study of cytomegalovirus exposure and HLA in healthy donors. Method: immunoSEQ multiplex PCR; TCRdb's copy keeps in-frame clones and lacks some. The sample shows roughly 80,000 clones, approximately 91% of them seen only once. Material for sequencing was PBMCs. The receptors were sampled from a man between 25 and 39 years old in good health and CMV-seronegative.

The V and J genes are TRBV28 and TRBJ1-4; tentatively, D is TRBD1 (6 bases). The CDR3 has 16 residues. V lost 3 bases and J 2 bases, leaving 13 bases between the germline ends. Germline loops: CDR1 MDHEN, CDR2 SYDVKM. The CDR3 sequence: CASSFSGVGTNEKLFF. The CDR3 coding sequence is TGTGCCAGCAGTTTTTCAGGGGTGGGCACTAATGAAAAACTGTTTTTT.

To note about this clone: Other DNA sequences of this sample code for an identical CDR3. The V and J genes are TRBV6-1 and TRBJ1-2; TRBD1 aligns across 10 bases. In germline, CDR1 is MNHNS, CDR2 SASEGT. CDR3 length: 13 residues. Trimming at V came to 5 bases and at J to 8 bases, leaving 5 bases not matched to a gene. This CDR3 is CASSRDRGGGYTF. The CDR3 DNA follows: TGTGCCAGCAGTCGGGACAGGGGCGGAGGCTACACCTTC.

The table lists this clone with a count of one. The DNA of the CDR3 is TGTGCCACCAGCAGAGATCTGGTTCTAGCGGGAGAGACCCAGTACTTC. This codes for CATSRDLVLAGETQYF. The V call is TRBV15, the J call TRBJ2-5; 8 positions match TRBD2. With 0 bases clipped from V and 4 bases from J, the junction kept 7 bases outside the gene matches. Germline-derived CDR1 and CDR2 are LNHNV and YYDKDF (reference sequence). CDR3 length equals 16 residues.

The V and J genes are TRBV28 and TRBJ2-7; 11 nucleotides match TRBD2. The J segment lost 0 bases and the V segment lost 6 bases, leaving 1 base of the junction unmatched. In germline, CDR1 is MDHEN, CDR2 SYDVKM. This CDR3 contains 14 residues. Written as DNA, the CDR3 is TGTGCCAGCAGAACTAGCGGGAGCTCCTACGAGCAGTACTTC. Its protein is CASRTSGSSYEQYF.

A few counts support this clone. This sequence joins TRBV18 and TRBJ1-1; D is unclear. The CDR3 spans 15 residues. Germline CDR1 and CDR2: KGHSH and LQKENI. Trimming took off 3 bases at V and 1 base at J, with 12 bases between the two ends. For the CDR3, the DNA is TGTGCCAGCTCACCCCAGACGCAGGCGAACACTGAAGCTTTCTTT. Translated, it gives CASSPQTQANTEAFF.

This chain uses TRBV27 with TRBJ1-4; D is undetermined. Per germline, CDR1 MNHEY and CDR2 SMNVEV (reference sequence). The CDR3 runs 14 residues. V lost 11 bases and J 8 bases, leaving 21 bases between the germline ends. The CDR3: CASGHDGIGEKLFF. DNA for the CDR3: TGTGCCTCCGGCCACGACGGGATAGGCGAAAAACTGTTTTTT. The full variable domain, completed using reference TRBV27 and TRBJ1-4, is EAQVTQNPRYLITVTGKKLTVTCSQNMNHEYMSWYRQDPGLGLRQIYYSMNVEVTDKGDVPEGYKVSRKEKRNFPLILESPSPNQTSLYFCASGHDGIGEKLFFGSGTQLSVL.

This chain joins TRBV2 and TRBJ2-2; 11 bases fit TRBD2. The CDR3 loop spans 18 amino acids. The trim removed 2 bases at V and 2 bases at J, leaving 7 bases unmatched. Germline V CDR1 and CDR2: SNHLY, FYNNEI. The CDR3, as DNA: TGTGCCAGCAGTGAACGGCTAGCGGGAGGACCAAACACCGGGGAGCTGTTTTTT. Amino acids: CASSERLAGGPNTGELFF.

This clone occurred a few times. J is TRBJ2-7 and V is TRBV30; a weak D match, TRBD1 (6 bases). This CDR3 region has 14 residues. CDR1 is GTSNPN and CDR2 is SVGIG in the germline V gene (reference sequence). V was pared by 4 bases and J by 3 bases, with 16 bases between. The CDR3 spells CAWNRGQGNYEQYF. The CDR3 coding sequence is TGTGCCTGGAACCGGGGACAAGGTAACTACGAGCAGTACTTC.

The V and J genes are TRBV19 and TRBJ2-7; 7 nucleotides align to TRBD1. Per germline, CDR1 LNHDA and CDR2 SQIVND (reference sequence). V dropped 4 bases and J dropped 2; count of bases not matched to a gene: 5. The CDR3 length is 14 residues. CDR3 residues: CASSTTGTAYEQYF. CDR3 DNA: TGTGCCAGTAGTACAACCGGGACAGCCTACGAGCAGTACTTC.

The rearrangement links TRBV28 to TRBJ2-3, with 7 bases identical to TRBD1. The V gene end was trimmed by 1 base and the J gene end by 1 base; junction bases not matched to a gene: 5. Germline CDR1 is MDHEN and CDR2 is SYDVKM. This CDR3 has 16 amino acids. The CDR3 bases are TGTGCCAGCAGTTTATTGGTAGGGGGCGGCACAGATACGCAGTATTTT. It encodes CASSLLVGGGTDTQYF.

V usage is TRBV27 and J usage is TRBJ2-2; D is perhaps TRBD1 (6 bases). Germline values: CDR1 MNHEY, CDR2 SMNVEV (reference sequence). This CDR3 is built from 17 residues. V lost 6 bases and J lost 5, with 22 bases in between. CDR3 region: CASRGNRDGYTTGELFF. In DNA form, the CDR3 reads TGTGCCAGCAGGGGGAACAGGGACGGGTATACGACCGGGGAGCTGTTTTTT.

The rearrangement links TRBV11-1 to TRBJ1-4; D is undetermined. Germline lookup yields CDR1 SGHAT and CDR2 FQDESV (reference sequence). This CDR3 region has 15 residues. V dropped 5 bases and J dropped 8 bases, with 18 bases sitting between them. CDR3 sequence reads: CASSTSAGRNEKLFF. The DNA for the CDR3 is TGTGCCAGCAGCACGAGCGCGGGGAGGAACGAAAAACTGTTTTTT.

The rearrangement joins TRBV4-1 to TRBJ1-2; 8 positions agree with TRBD1. The J segment lost 5 bases and the V segment lost 0 bases, leaving 14 bases of the junction unmatched. Germline CDR1 reads MGHRA; CDR2 reads YSYEKL. The CDR3 has 18 amino acids. The CDR3, as DNA: TGCGCCAGCAGCCAAGATCATTCGACAGGGGTGGGGGCATATGGCTACACCTTC. Translated: CASSQDHSTGVGAYGYTF.

The chain carries TRBV19 and TRBJ1-2, with D perhaps matching TRBD1 (5 bases). This CDR3 is 14 amino acids long. Germline CDR1 is LNHDA and CDR2 is SQIVND (reference sequence). The ends were cut back, 7 bases at V and 4 bases at J, with 16 bases in the middle. CDR3 bases: TGTGCCAGTAAGGGCCAGGGAATTCTCTATGGCTACACCTTC. It specifies CASKGQGILYGYTF.

The CDR3 sequence: CASSLKRGENEQFF. The CDR3 nucleotides read TGCGCCAGCAGCTTGAAGCGGGGGGAAAATGAGCAGTTCTTC. This sequence joins TRBV5-1 and TRBJ2-1, with 9 bases lining up with TRBD2. V gave up 1 base and J gave up 7 bases; unmatched junction bases: 3. This CDR3 comprises 14 residues. The germline V gene encodes CDR1 SGHRS and CDR2 YFSETQ.

The V gene is TRBV7-3, the J gene TRBJ2-1, with TRBD2 identical over 10 bases. J gave up 7 bases and V 5 bases, and 8 bases lay outside the gene matches. Germline V gene data show CDR1 as SGHTA and CDR2 as FQGTGA. This CDR3 has 15 residues. CDR3 residues: CASSLYGLAVNEQFF. The DNA for the CDR3 is TGTGCCAGCAGCCTATATGGACTAGCGGTAAATGAGCAGTTCTTC. Complete variable domain (other parts from reference TRBV7-3 and TRBJ2-1): GAGVSQTPSNKVTEKGKYVELRCDPISGHTALYWYRQSLGQGPEFLIYFQGTGAADDSGLPNDRFFAVRPEGSVSTLKIQRTERGDSAVYLCASSLYGLAVNEQFFGPGTRLTVL.

This clone was detected once. V usage is TRBV27 and J usage is TRBJ1-2, with 8 bases aligning to TRBD1. There are 14 residues in the CDR3. V lost 3 bases to trimming and J lost 8 bases; unmatched junction nucleotides: 8. Germline loops: CDR1 MNHEY, CDR2 SMNVEV (reference sequence). CDR3 coding DNA: TGTGCCAGCAGTTTGTGGCAGGGGGCGCCCGGCTACACCTTC. Its translation is CASSLWQGAPGYTF.

V gene TRBV14 combines with J gene TRBJ1-2; 9 positions match TRBD1. This CDR3 comprises 13 residues. Unmatched junction bases numbered 7, after V lost 6 bases and J lost 8 bases. Looked up from germline, CDR1 is SGHDN and CDR2 is FVKESK. The CDR3 DNA follows: TGTGCCAGCAGTCCCGGACAGGGGCGAGGCTACACCTTC. Protein sequence: CASSPGQGRGYTF.

The chain carries TRBV7-9 and TRBJ2-7; tentatively, D is TRBD1 (6 bases). Germline V gene sequence: CDR1 SEHNR, CDR2 FQNEAQ (reference sequence). The CDR3 length is 14 residues. With 5 bases removed from V and 3 bases from J, the gap between germline ends came to 14 bases. The CDR3 DNA is TGTGCCAGCAGCGCGAAGGACAGTTACTACGAGCAGTACTTC. Residues: CASSAKDSYYEQYF. Full variable domain (rest looked up from reference TRBV7-9 and TRBJ2-7): DTGVSQNPRHKITKRGQNVTFRCDPISEHNRLYWYRQTLGQGPEFLTYFQNEAQLEKSRLLSDRFSAERPKGSFSTLEIQRTEQGDSAMYLCASSAKDSYYEQYFGPGTRLTVT.

V gene TRBV4-2 combines with J gene TRBJ1-6; D is ambiguous. This CDR3 region has 18 residues. Per germline, CDR1 LGHNA and CDR2 YNFKEQ. Trimming shortened V by 0 bases and J by 0 bases, and 12 bases separated the two germline ends. The CDR3 here is CASSQDTRGSSYNSPLHF. CDR3 DNA sequence: TGTGCCAGCAGCCAAGATACCAGAGGTAGCTCCTATAATTCACCCCTCCACTTT.

V and J are TRBV11-2 and TRBJ1-2; D might be TRBD1 (5 bases). Deletions cut 0 bases from V and 1 base from J, with 12 bases between. Germline lookup yields CDR1 SGHAT and CDR2 FQNNGV. The CDR3 length is 16 residues. The CDR3 region is CASSLDGGDFNYGYTF. The CDR3 nucleotides read TGTGCCAGCAGCTTAGATGGGGGGGACTTTAACTATGGCTACACCTTC.

V usage is TRBV19 and J usage is TRBJ1-5; 10 bases match TRBD1. CDR1 is LNHDA, CDR2 SQIVND, per germline (reference sequence). The CDR3 is 18 residues long. Trimming removed 1 base from V and 2 bases from J; junction bases left unmatched: 8. CDR3 nucleotides: TGTGCCAGTAGTATAGCCGGGACAGGGGTCCGGGGCAATCAGCCCCAGCATTTT. Translation: CASSIAGTGVRGNQPQHF. The full variable domain, its missing parts supplied by reference TRBV19 and TRBJ1-5, is DGGITQSPKYLFRKEGQNVTLSCEQNLNHDAMYWYRQDPGQGLRLIYYSQIVNDFQKGDIAEGYSVSREKKESFPLTVTSAQKNPTAFYLCASSIAGTGVRGNQPQHFGDGTRLSIL.

This chain joins TRBV27 and TRBJ2-7, with 7 bases that match TRBD1. V trimming: 4 bases; J trimming: 6 bases; junction bases outside the gene matches: 15. CDR3 size: 16 residues. Germline CDR1 reads MNHEY; CDR2 reads SMNVEV (reference sequence). CDR3 in amino acids: CASSWAGGDYLGEQYF. The CDR3 DNA follows: TGTGCCAGCAGTTGGGCAGGGGGTGACTATTTGGGCGAGCAGTACTTC.

V and J are TRBV9 and TRBJ1-3; D call uncertain. From germline, CDR1 is SGDLS and CDR2 YYNGEE. The CDR3 is made up of 14 amino acids. V lost 1 base, J lost 5 bases, and 10 bases lay in between. The CDR3 spells CASSVTSQRNTIYF. The CDR3 nucleotides are TGTGCCAGCAGCGTAACTAGTCAGAGAAACACCATATATTTT.

The chain employs TRBV4-2 and TRBJ1-2; 8 bases agree with TRBD1. CDR1 LGHNA and CDR2 YNFKEQ come from the germline V gene. The CDR3 totals 15 residues. V shed 5 bases, J shed 0 bases, and the junction held 5 bases outside the gene matches. This CDR3 is CASSYRTGPNYGYTF. The CDR3 DNA is TGTGCCAGCAGCTACCGGACAGGGCCTAACTATGGCTACACCTTC.

The rearrangement links TRBV5-1 to TRBJ2-1; the D gene is possibly TRBD2 (5 bases). The germline V gene encodes CDR1 SGHRS and CDR2 YFSETQ. V lost 0 bases and J 0 bases, leaving 10 bases between the germline ends. The CDR3 has 16 amino acids. Written as DNA, the CDR3 is TGCGCCAGCAGCTTGGAAGCGGCCTACTCCTACAATGAGCAGTTCTTC. Residues: CASSLEAAYSYNEQFF.

This clone appeared a single time. The chain joins TRBV27 to TRBJ2-7, with TRBD2 as a possible D gene (7 bases). The CDR3 contains 13 residues. V was clipped by 5 bases and J by 5 bases, with 13 bases between them. Looked up from germline, CDR1 is MNHEY and CDR2 is SMNVEV (reference sequence). CDR3 DNA: TGTGCCAGCAGTCCGGCGGGGGCCCACGAGCAGTACTTC. Amino acids: CASSPAGAHEQYF.

The rearrangement uses TRBV7-2 and TRBJ2-7; TRBD1 matches at 9 bases. The germline V gene encodes CDR1 SGHTA and CDR2 FQGNSA. This CDR3 is built from 15 residues. J gave up 2 bases and V 1 base, and 3 bases lay outside the gene matches. For the CDR3, the DNA is TGTGCCAGCAGCTTAGTGTGGACAGGGGCCTACGAGCAGTACTTC. Residues: CASSLVWTGAYEQYF.

The chain recombines TRBV9 with TRBJ2-5; D is uncertain. The length of the CDR3 is 11 residues. V was cut by 4 bases and J by 5 bases, with 6 bases left in between. Germline CDR1 and CDR2: SGDLS and YYNGEE. The CDR3 DNA sequence: TGTGCCAGCAGCATCGCGGAGACCCAGTACTTC. Translating it yields CASSIAETQYF.

This sequence joins TRBV13 and TRBJ2-7, with TRBD1 matching 8 bases. The CDR3 is 15 residues long. V shed 2 bases and J 3 bases; nucleotides not matched to a gene: 6. The germline V gene encodes CDR1 PRHDT and CDR2 FYEKMQ (reference sequence). The CDR3 sequence is CASSLYGTGDYEQYF. The CDR3 DNA reads as TGTGCCAGCAGCTTATACGGGACAGGAGACTACGAGCAGTACTTC.

The rearrangement uses TRBV13 and TRBJ2-1; D possibly corresponds to TRBD2 (5 bases). The CDR3 is 15 residues long. CDR1 and CDR2 (germline): PRHDT, FYEKMQ (reference sequence). Deletions cut 2 bases from V and 10 bases from J, with 18 bases between. CDR3: CASSLLDLRGGEQFF. In DNA, the CDR3 is TGTGCCAGCAGCTTATTGGACCTCCGGGGTGGGGAGCAGTTCTTC.

The chain employs TRBV7-8 and TRBJ1-2; 10 positions agree with TRBD1. The CDR3 covers 18 residues. Germline values: CDR1 SGHVS, CDR2 FQNEAQ. Trimming at V came to 3 bases and at J to 7 bases, leaving 17 bases not matched to a gene. CDR3 loop: CASSLYFSSATGGGGYTF. CDR3 coding DNA: TGTGCCAGCAGCTTGTACTTCTCGTCCGCGACAGGGGGCGGTGGCTACACCTTC. The full variable domain, with the rest looked up from reference TRBV7-8 and TRBJ1-2, is GAGVSQSPRYKVAKRGQDVALRCDPISGHVSLFWYQQALGQGPEFLTYFQNEAQLDKSGLPSDRFFAERPEGSVSTLKIQRTQQEDSAVYLCASSLYFSSATGGGGYTFGSGTRLTVV.